This TCR beta chain derives from a study of CXCR3-negative and CXCR3-positive naive CD8 T cells. The CDR3 spans 15 residues. Per the germline V gene, CDR1 is ENHRY and CDR2 is SYGVKD. All TRB cDNA libraries came from 5' RACE performed with UMI labels. TCRdb re-called the 5' RACE reads and gives one entry per CDR3 protein, without DNA. This repertoire includes about 120,000 distinct CDR3 sequences. Regarding this clonotype: What it binds is unknown.

General study points: When CXCR3-positive naive cells were set against CXCR3-negative naive cells, the former had more hydrophobic TRB CDR3s. TRBV-TRBJ usage matched between naive CXCR3-negative and CXCR3-positive cells but not between memory cells.

The rearrangement links TRBV10-3 to TRBJ2-1; TCRdb picks TRBD2, but there is no DNA to check that call. This clonotype was obtained from a human donor in good health. Some clones in this sample may be carry-over from other donors' samples. The sequencing input was naive CXCR3+ CD8+ T cells from blood. Specified subset: CD45RO-CCR7+CD27+CD95- naive CD8+ T cells expressing CXCR3 (TNR3+). The CDR3 loop reads CAISESGEGSGEQFF.